The clone carrying this T cell receptor (beta chain) was counted a single time. With random hexamers, about 0.5 to 1 ug RNA was reverse transcribed. TCR beta CDR3 was amplified by immunoSEQ multiplex PCR. This amplification extended across 54 Vbeta and 13 Jbeta segments. TCRdb re-called the immunoSEQ multiplex PCR reads through MiXCR, storing one row per CDR3 protein. Of about 190,000 distinct CDR3 sequences in the sample, 95% were seen once. These data originate in a study of CD8 T cells in Susac syndrome. Study at large: The sequenced Susac syndrome patients comprised six with active disease and roughly 8 in remission. The Susac syndrome patients were therapy-naive, on corticosteroids, or on intravenous immunoglobulin alone at blood draw.

V was pared by 3 bases and J by 10 bases, with 16 bases between. This CDR3 contains 14 residues. Germline assignment: CDR1 LGHDT and CDR2 YNNKEL (reference sequence). CD8+ and CD4+ T cells taken from blood had their TCR beta sequenced. The chain carries TRBV3-1 and TRBJ2-1; the D gene is possibly TRBD2 (6 bases). The receptor's source is a human donor with Susac syndrome. Sequences were obtained from CD4+ T cells from PBMCs. The CDR3 DNA reads as TGTGCCAGCAGCCATCTGGGTTTAGCGGAGGAGCAGTTCTTC. Its translation: CASSHLGLAEEQFF.